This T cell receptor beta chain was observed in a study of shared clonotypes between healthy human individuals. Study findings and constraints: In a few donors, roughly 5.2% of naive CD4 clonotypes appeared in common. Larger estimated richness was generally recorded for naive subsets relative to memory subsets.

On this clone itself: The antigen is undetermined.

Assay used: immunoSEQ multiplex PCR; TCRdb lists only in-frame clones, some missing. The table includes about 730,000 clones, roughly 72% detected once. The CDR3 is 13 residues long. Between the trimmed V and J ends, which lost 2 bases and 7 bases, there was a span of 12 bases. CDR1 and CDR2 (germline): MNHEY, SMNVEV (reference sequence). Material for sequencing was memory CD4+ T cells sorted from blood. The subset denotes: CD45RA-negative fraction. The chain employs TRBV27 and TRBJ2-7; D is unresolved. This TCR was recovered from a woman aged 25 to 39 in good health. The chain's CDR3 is CASSLGVSREQYF. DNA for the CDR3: TGTGCCAGCAGTTTAGGGGTGTCTCGGGAGCAGTACTTC.